This T cell receptor beta chain was identified in a study of CD8+ T cells in alopecia areata. About the research overall: The study gave treated patients oral tofacitinib at 5 to 10 mg twice daily.

Germline V gene data show CDR1 as SQVTM and CDR2 as ANQGSEA. CDR3 length: 9 residues. Trimming stripped 8 bases from V and 8 bases from J, with 9 bases between. Treatment denoted: oral pan-JAK inhibitor, 5-10 mg twice daily. Peripheral blood and lesional scalp punch biopsies were taken from alopecia areata patients. Findings and caveats of the study: Against the mouse data, patients shared TCRs less clearly, possibly for HLA reasons. With one nonresponder, baseline CD8+ expansion's link to response remains uncertain.

As to this clone: What it recognizes is unknown.

cDNA prepared by RNA extraction and subsequent reverse transcription served as the template for sequencing. TCRdb's table, derived via immunoSEQ multiplex PCR, lists solely in-frame clones and lacks some. The sample consists of approximately 210,000 clones, approximately 72% of them appearing once. The rearrangement uses TRBV29-1 and TRBJ1-1; D is ambiguous. The material was CD4+ T cells sorted from blood, obtained between weeks 43 and 45, from a patient treated with tofacitinib. This TCR was recovered from a human donor with alopecia areata. In DNA form, the CDR3 reads TGCAGCCCCGGAGGGGAAGCTTTCTTT. It is translated as CSPGGEAFF.